This is a list of T cell receptor beta chains from one sample in a study of T cell responses to AZD1222 COVID-19 vaccine. Assay: immunoSEQ multiplex PCR; the TCRdb copy retains only in-frame clones and omits some. The data show around 71,000 clones, nearly 85% seen once. Here the sequenced sample was peripheral blood, taken on day 0 of AZD1222 vaccination. These TCRs come from an adult in good health. The CDR3 runs from the conserved cysteine through the conserved F or W. A D gene is named only where the DNA matches it firmly. Rows may omit the clone size; those that give it use once, few, many or a size class.

abundance: -
v_gene: TRBV7-8
j_gene: TRBJ2-7
d_gene: TRBD1
CDR3aa: CASSLGGTGAYEQYF
CDR3nt: TGTGCCAGCAGCTTAGGGGGGACAGGGGCCTACGAGCAGTACTTC

abundance: -
v_gene: TRBV4-3
j_gene: TRBJ1-2
d_gene: -
CDR3aa: CASAPDTGSNYGYTF
CDR3nt: TGCGCCAGCGCCCCCGATACAGGGAGTAACTATGGCTACACCTTC

abundance: -
v_gene: TRBV5-1
j_gene: TRBJ1-6
d_gene: -
CDR3aa: CASSLAGPSSSYNSPLHF
CDR3nt: TGCGCCAGCAGCTTGGCGGGACCCTCGAGCTCCTATAATTCACCCCTCCACTTT

abundance: few
v_gene: TRBV3-1/TRBV3-2
j_gene: TRBJ1-6
d_gene: -
CDR3aa: CASSQEVGLAGYNSPLHF
CDR3nt: TGTGCCAGCAGCCAAGAAGTCGGCCTAGCAGGGTACAATTCACCCCTCCACTTT

abundance: -
v_gene: TRBV5-4
j_gene: TRBJ2-2
d_gene: -
CDR3aa: CASSSGGTVNTGELFF
CDR3nt: TGTGCCAGCAGCTCGGGGGGGACAGTGAACACCGGGGAGCTGTTTTTT

abundance: -
v_gene: TRBV18
j_gene: TRBJ1-6
d_gene: -
CDR3aa: CASSPDSSSYNSPLHF
CDR3nt: TGTGCCAGCTCACCCGACAGCAGCTCCTATAATTCACCCCTCCACTTT

abundance: -
v_gene: TRBV7-9
j_gene: TRBJ2-3
d_gene: -
CDR3aa: CASSSSFTDTQYF
CDR3nt: TGTGCCAGCAGCTCGAGTTTCACAGATACGCAGTATTTT

abundance: -
v_gene: TRBV4-3
j_gene: TRBJ2-7
d_gene: -
CDR3aa: CASSMGNPYEQYF
CDR3nt: TGCGCCAGCAGCATGGGCAACCCCTACGAGCAGTACTTC

abundance: -
v_gene: TRBV19
j_gene: TRBJ2-3
d_gene: TRBD2
CDR3aa: CASRPWGGVETDTQYF
CDR3nt: TGTGCCAGTAGACCCTGGGGGGGAGTCGAAACAGATACGCAGTATTTT

abundance: once
v_gene: TRBV6-1
j_gene: TRBJ2-7
d_gene: TRBD2
CDR3aa: CASSEVVAGGPVQYF
CDR3nt: TGTGCCAGCAGTGAAGTCGTAGCGGGAGGGCCTGTGCAGTACTTC

abundance: -
v_gene: TRBV6-2/TRBV6-3
j_gene: TRBJ1-5
d_gene: -
CDR3aa: CASSLTGGQPQHF
CDR3nt: TGTGCCAGCAGTTTGACAGGCGGTCAGCCCCAGCATTTT

abundance: -
v_gene: TRBV6-4
j_gene: TRBJ2-5
d_gene: -
CDR3aa: CASTLGHREETQYF
CDR3nt: TGTGCCAGCACTCTTGGACATCGAGAAGAGACCCAGTACTTC

abundance: -
v_gene: TRBV11-2
j_gene: TRBJ2-6
d_gene: -
CDR3aa: CASSLRLAVSGANVLTF
CDR3nt: TGTGCCAGCAGCTTAAGGTTGGCAGTCTCTGGGGCCAACGTCCTGACTTTC

abundance: -
v_gene: TRBV7-2
j_gene: TRBJ2-1
d_gene: TRBD2
CDR3aa: CASSLRAGAGYEQFF
CDR3nt: TGTGCCAGCAGCTTAAGAGCGGGGGCTGGCTATGAGCAGTTCTTC